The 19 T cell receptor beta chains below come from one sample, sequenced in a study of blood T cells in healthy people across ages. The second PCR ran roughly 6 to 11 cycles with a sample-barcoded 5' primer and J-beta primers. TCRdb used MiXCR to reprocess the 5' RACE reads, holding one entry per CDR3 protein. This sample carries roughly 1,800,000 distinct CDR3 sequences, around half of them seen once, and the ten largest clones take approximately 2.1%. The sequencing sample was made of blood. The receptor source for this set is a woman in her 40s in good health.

In nucleotides, the CDR3 is TGTGCCAGCAGCAACAGGGGGCAGGGGGAGACCCAGTACTTC. Residues: CASSNRGQGETQYF. The V and J genes are TRBV21-1 and TRBJ2-5; no DNA check was done on the table's D call, TRBD1. TRBV21-1 is labeled a pseudogene. The CDR3 has 14 amino acids.

The CDR3 DNA reads as TGTGCCAGCAGCTTAAGTCTTGGGGGGGGACCCTCTGGGGCCAACGTCCTGACTTTC. Translated: CASSLSLGGGPSGANVLTF. The rearrangement uses TRBV7-2 and TRBJ2-6, with 7 positions matching TRBD2. The CDR3 is 19 amino acids. Trimming at V came to 2 bases and at J to 0 bases, leaving 10 bases not matched to a gene. Germline V gives CDR1 SGHTA, CDR2 FQGNSA.

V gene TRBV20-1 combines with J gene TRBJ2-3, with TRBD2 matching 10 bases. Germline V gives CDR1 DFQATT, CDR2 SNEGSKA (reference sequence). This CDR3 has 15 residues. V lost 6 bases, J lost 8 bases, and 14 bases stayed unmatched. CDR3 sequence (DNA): TGCAGTGCCAGCCCCCTAGCGGGGGTCGCTAGTACGCAGTATTTT. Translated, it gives CSASPLAGVASTQYF.

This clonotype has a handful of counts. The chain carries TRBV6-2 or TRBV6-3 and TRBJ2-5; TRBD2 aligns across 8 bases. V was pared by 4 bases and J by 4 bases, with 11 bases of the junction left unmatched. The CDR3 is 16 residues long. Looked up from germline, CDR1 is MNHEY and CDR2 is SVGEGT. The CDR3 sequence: CASSFGLAFLGETQYF. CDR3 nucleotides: TGTGCCAGCAGTTTTGGACTAGCTTTCTTAGGAGAGACCCAGTACTTC.

The CDR3 DNA sequence: TGTGCCAGCAGCTTAGTCGCTAGCGGCAGGGCTGGCTACACCTTC. Translated, it gives CASSLVASGRAGYTF. The chain joins TRBV7-8 to TRBJ1-2, with D possibly matching TRBD1 (5 bases). This CDR3 comprises 15 residues. The ends were cut back, 1 base at V and 7 bases at J, with 16 bases in the middle. CDR1 and CDR2 from the germline V gene are SGHVS and FQNEAQ.

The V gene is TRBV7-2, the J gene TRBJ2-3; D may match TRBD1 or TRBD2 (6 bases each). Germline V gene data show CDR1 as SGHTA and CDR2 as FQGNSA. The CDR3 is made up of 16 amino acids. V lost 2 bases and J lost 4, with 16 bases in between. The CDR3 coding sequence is TGTGCCAGCAGCTTACGTCGAACCGGGGGCGCAGATACGCAGTATTTT. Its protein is CASSLRRTGGADTQYF.

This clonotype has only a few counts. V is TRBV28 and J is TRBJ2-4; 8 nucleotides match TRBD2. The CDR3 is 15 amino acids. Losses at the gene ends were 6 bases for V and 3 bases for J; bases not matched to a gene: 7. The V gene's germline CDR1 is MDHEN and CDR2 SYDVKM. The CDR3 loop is CASSSRSGGKNIQYF. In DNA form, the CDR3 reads TGTGCCAGCAGCTCCCGCAGCGGGGGCAAAAACATTCAGTACTTC. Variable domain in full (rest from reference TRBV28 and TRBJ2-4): DVKVTQSSRYLVKRTGEKVFLECVQDMDHENMFWYRQDPGLGLRLIYFSYDVKMKEKGDIPEGYSVSREKKERFSLILESASTNQTSMYLCASSSRSGGKNIQYFGAGTRLSVL.

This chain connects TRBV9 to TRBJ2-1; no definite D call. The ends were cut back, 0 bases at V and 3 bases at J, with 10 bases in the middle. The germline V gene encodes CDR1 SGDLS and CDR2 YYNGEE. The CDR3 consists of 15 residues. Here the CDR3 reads CASSVGHLLYNEQFF. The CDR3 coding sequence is TGTGCCAGCAGCGTAGGCCACCTCCTCTACAATGAGCAGTTCTTC.

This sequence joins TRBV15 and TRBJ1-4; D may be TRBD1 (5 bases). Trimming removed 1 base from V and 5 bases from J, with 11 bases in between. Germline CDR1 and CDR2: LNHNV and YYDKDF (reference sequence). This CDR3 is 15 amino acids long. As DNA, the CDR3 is TGTGCCACCAGCAGAGTGTGGGACCCGAATGAAAAACTGTTTTTT. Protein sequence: CATSRVWDPNEKLFF.

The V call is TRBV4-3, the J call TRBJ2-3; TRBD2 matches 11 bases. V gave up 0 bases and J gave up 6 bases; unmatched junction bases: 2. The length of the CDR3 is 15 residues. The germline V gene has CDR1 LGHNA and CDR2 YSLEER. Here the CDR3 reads CASSQDASGGDTQYF. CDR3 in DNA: TGCGCCAGCAGCCAAGATGCTAGCGGGGGGGATACGCAGTATTTT.

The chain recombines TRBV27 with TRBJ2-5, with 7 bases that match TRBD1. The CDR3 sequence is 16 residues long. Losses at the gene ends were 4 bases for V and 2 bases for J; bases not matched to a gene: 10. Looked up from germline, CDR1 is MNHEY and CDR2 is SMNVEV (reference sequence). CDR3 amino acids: CASSSTGVVPQETQYF. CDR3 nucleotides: TGTGCCAGCAGTTCTACAGGGGTAGTCCCTCAAGAGACCCAGTACTTC.

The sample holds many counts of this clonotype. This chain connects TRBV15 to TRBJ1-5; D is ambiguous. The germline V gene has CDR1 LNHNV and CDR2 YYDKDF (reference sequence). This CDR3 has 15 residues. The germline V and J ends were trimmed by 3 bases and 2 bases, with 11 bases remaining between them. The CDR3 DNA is TGTGCCACCAGCAGGACCTATGGGGGCAATCAGCCCCAGCATTTT. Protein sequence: CATSRTYGGNQPQHF.

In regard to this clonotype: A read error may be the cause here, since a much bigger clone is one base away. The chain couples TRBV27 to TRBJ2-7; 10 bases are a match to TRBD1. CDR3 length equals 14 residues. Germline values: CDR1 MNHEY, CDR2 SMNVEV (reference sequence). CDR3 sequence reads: CASRFGDRGYEQYF. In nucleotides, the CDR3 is TGTGCCAGCCGTTTTGGGGACAGGGGCTACGAGCAGTACTTC.

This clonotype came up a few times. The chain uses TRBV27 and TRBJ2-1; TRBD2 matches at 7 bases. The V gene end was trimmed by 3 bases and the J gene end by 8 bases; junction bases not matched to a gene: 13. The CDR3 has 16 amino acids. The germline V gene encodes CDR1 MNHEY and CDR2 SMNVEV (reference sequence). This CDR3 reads CASSLKTSPDWDEQFF. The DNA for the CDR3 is TGTGCCAGCAGTTTGAAGACTAGCCCGGATTGGGATGAGCAGTTCTTC.

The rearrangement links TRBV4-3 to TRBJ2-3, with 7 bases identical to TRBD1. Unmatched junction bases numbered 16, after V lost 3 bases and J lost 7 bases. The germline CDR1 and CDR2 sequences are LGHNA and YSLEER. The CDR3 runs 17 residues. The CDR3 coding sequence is TGCGCCAGCAGCCAGGAAAGGGACAGCCTTCCACAAAATACGCAGTATTTT. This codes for CASSQERDSLPQNTQYF.

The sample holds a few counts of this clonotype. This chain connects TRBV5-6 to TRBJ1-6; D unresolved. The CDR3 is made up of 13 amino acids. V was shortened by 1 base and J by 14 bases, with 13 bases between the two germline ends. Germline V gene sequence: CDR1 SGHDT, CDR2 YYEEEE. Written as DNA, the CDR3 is TGTGCCAGCAGCTTGTATGTCTCGGAAGCCCTCCACTTT. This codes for CASSLYVSEALHF.

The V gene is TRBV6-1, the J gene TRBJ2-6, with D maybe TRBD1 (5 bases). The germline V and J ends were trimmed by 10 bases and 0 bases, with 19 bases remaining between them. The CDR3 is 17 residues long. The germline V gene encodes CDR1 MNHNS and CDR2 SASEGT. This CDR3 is CATPRTYRSSGANVLTF. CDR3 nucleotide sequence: TGTGCCACACCTCGGACATACCGCAGCTCTGGGGCCAACGTCCTGACTTTC.

The CDR3 sequence is CASSYSQGILREQYF. DNA for the CDR3: TGTGCCAGCAGTTATTCCCAGGGGATACTACGAGAGCAGTACTTC. The rearrangement joins TRBV6-6 to TRBJ2-7; the D gene is possibly TRBD1 (6 bases). Between the trimmed V and J ends, which lost 3 bases and 7 bases, there was a span of 19 bases. CDR3 length: 15 amino acids. Looked up from germline, CDR1 is MNHNY and CDR2 is SVGAGI (reference sequence).

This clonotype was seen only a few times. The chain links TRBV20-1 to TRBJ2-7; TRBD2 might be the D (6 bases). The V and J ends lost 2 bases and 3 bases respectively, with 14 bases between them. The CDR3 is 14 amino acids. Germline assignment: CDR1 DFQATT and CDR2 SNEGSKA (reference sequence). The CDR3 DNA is TGCAGTGCTAGACCAAGGACGGGACTCTACGAGCAGTACTTC. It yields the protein CSARPRTGLYEQYF.